This T cell receptor beta chain is drawn from a study of T cell responses to AZD1222 COVID-19 vaccine. This clone appeared a single time. Measured with immunoSEQ multiplex PCR; TCRdb has only the in-frame clones, and not every one. In the table there are around 130,000 clones, more than 80% of which are singletons. This CDR3 comprises 14 residues. The V gene lost 0 bases and the J gene lost 3 bases, with 4 bases spanning the gap. Germline V gene lookup returns CDR1 SGHNT and CDR2 YYREEE (reference sequence). The chain uses TRBV5-4 and TRBJ2-6, with D uncertain. This TCR came from an adult who received the MenACWY meningococcal vaccine as a control. The input for sequencing was peripheral blood, taken 28 days after the second dose of the MenACWY control vaccine. The CDR3 loop is CASSLDGGANVLTF. As DNA, the CDR3 is TGTGCCAGCAGCTTGGATGGTGGGGCCAACGTCCTGACTTTC. Full variable domain (outside the CDR3, taken from reference TRBV5-4 and TRBJ2-6): ETGVTQSPTHLIKTRGQQVTLRCSSQSGHNTVSWYQQALGQGPQFIFQYYREEENGRGNFPPRFSGLQFPNYSSELNVNALELDDSALYLCASSLDGGANVLTFGAGSRLTVL.